Below are 30 T cell receptor beta chains sequenced from a single sample in a study of cytomegalovirus exposure and HLA in healthy donors. Primers for the PCR totalled 60 Vbeta and 13 Jbeta. Method: immunoSEQ multiplex PCR; TCRdb's copy keeps in-frame clones and lacks some. The table includes roughly 110,000 clones, under 80% detected once. Sequenced material: PBMCs. All receptors come from a man aged 55-75 years in good health and CMV-seronegative.

This rearrangement joins TRBV7-8 to TRBJ1-2; no reliable D call. The CDR3 runs to 12 residues. V was trimmed by 1 base and J by 8 bases, leaving 8 bases between them. CDR1 is SGHVS and CDR2 is FQNEAQ in the germline V gene. As DNA, the CDR3 is TGTGCCAGCAGCTTAGATCAGCGAGGCTACACCTTC. It specifies CASSLDQRGYTF.

The rearrangement joins TRBV27 to TRBJ1-2; 8 nucleotides line up with TRBD1. The CDR3 loop spans 14 amino acids. CDR1 is MNHEY and CDR2 is SMNVEV in the germline V gene (reference sequence). Unmatched junction bases numbered 4, after V lost 4 bases and J lost 3 bases. The CDR3 nucleotides read TGTGCCAGCAGTTCAGGGGGCGCGGACTATGGCTACACCTTC. Translating gives CASSSGGADYGYTF.

The chain recombines TRBV19 with TRBJ1-5; unclear D gene. The CDR3 is made up of 15 amino acids. With 3 bases removed from V and 3 bases from J, the gap between germline ends came to 12 bases. CDR1 LNHDA and CDR2 SQIVND come from the germline V gene (reference sequence). The CDR3 bases are TGTGCCAGTAGTATTATGGTTGGCTTCAATCAGCCCCAGCATTTT. Its translation: CASSIMVGFNQPQHF.

This clone has just a few counts. The V gene is TRBV6-5, the J gene TRBJ1-5; 9 nucleotides line up with TRBD1. Trimming took 5 bases from V and 6 from J; bases not matched to a gene: 2. This CDR3 contains 13 residues. The V gene's germline CDR1 is MNHEY and CDR2 SVGAGI. The CDR3 DNA is TGTGCCAGCAGTACAGGGGGCGGTCAGCCCCAGCATTTT. Translation: CASSTGGGQPQHF.

The rearrangement links TRBV7-8 to TRBJ1-5; D is undetermined. V dropped 1 base and J dropped 2 bases, with 15 bases sitting between them. This CDR3 contains 17 residues. From germline, CDR1 is SGHVS and CDR2 FQNEAQ. The CDR3 sequence is CASSLGGFRDGNQPQHF. DNA for the CDR3: TGTGCCAGCAGCTTAGGGGGATTCCGGGATGGCAATCAGCCCCAGCATTTT.

The gene calls are TRBV7-2 and TRBJ1-2; tentative D call: TRBD1 (6 bases). The CDR3 contains 15 residues. Germline values: CDR1 SGHTA, CDR2 FQGNSA. V lost 2 bases and J lost 3, with 13 bases in between. The CDR3 spells CASSLRQGLDYGYTF. The CDR3 bases are TGTGCCAGCAGCTTAAGGCAGGGGCTCGACTATGGCTACACCTTC. The full variable domain, completed using reference TRBV7-2 and TRBJ1-2, is GAGVSQSPSNKVTEKGKDVELRCDPISGHTALYWYRQSLGQGLEFLIYFQGNSAPDKSGLPSDRFSAERTGGSVSTLTIQRTQQEDSAVYLCASSLRQGLDYGYTFGSGTRLTVV.

V usage is TRBV4-2 and J usage is TRBJ2-2; the D gene is possibly TRBD2 (5 bases). This CDR3 is 19 amino acids long. Per the germline V gene, CDR1 is LGHNA and CDR2 is YNFKEQ. Between the trimmed V and J ends, which lost 1 base and 3 bases, there was a span of 21 bases. As DNA, the CDR3 is TGTGCCAGCAGCCAAGGGTGGCCTCTAAGCGGAACGGACACCGGGGAGCTGTTTTTT. As protein: CASSQGWPLSGTDTGELFF.

The chain links TRBV4-3 to TRBJ1-2; D is possibly TRBD1 (5 bases). Trimming took 4 bases from V and 3 from J, leaving 15 bases between them. This CDR3 is built from 15 residues. Germline CDR1 and CDR2: LGHNA and YSLEER. The CDR3 bases are TGCGCCAGCAGCCCCGAGAGAGACAGAGACTATGGCTACACCTTC. It is translated as CASSPERDRDYGYTF.

The chain joins TRBV2 to TRBJ2-5; TRBD2 aligns across 10 bases. The CDR3 runs 16 residues. Germline V gene lookup returns CDR1 SNHLY and CDR2 FYNNEI. The ends lost 6 bases at V and 5 bases at J; junction bases unmatched: 12. The CDR3 is CASRREERGGQETQYF. The CDR3 region has the DNA TGTGCCAGCAGGAGAGAGGAGCGGGGGGGCCAGGAGACCCAGTACTTC.

This clone has a single count. This chain connects TRBV7-6 to TRBJ1-1; 7 bases map to TRBD1. The CDR3 extends over 17 amino acids. J was trimmed by 3 bases and V by 2 bases; bases with no gene match: 12. Germline-derived CDR1 and CDR2 are SGHVS and FNYEAQ. CDR3 loop: CASSLNGGAGGYTEAFF. The CDR3 coding sequence is TGTGCCAGCAGCTTAAACGGGGGGGCAGGGGGGTACACTGAAGCTTTCTTT.

This sequence joins TRBV2 and TRBJ2-3; 9 positions match TRBD1. This CDR3 comprises 15 residues. Germline lookup yields CDR1 SNHLY and CDR2 FYNNEI. V dropped 5 bases and J dropped 0; count of bases not matched to a gene: 3. The CDR3 reads CASSSQGASTDTQYF. The CDR3 DNA reads TGTGCCAGCAGTTCACAGGGGGCGAGCACAGATACGCAGTATTTT.

The rearrangement links TRBV5-4 to TRBJ1-2, with a tentative D call TRBD1 (5 bases). V dropped 0 bases and J dropped 5 bases, with 20 bases sitting between them. CDR1 SGHNT and CDR2 YYREEE come from the germline V gene (reference sequence). The CDR3 extends over 17 amino acids. This CDR3 is CASSLAGDGSLIYGYTF. CDR3 DNA: TGTGCCAGCAGCTTGGCGGGGGACGGATCCCTCATATATGGCTACACCTTC.

The chain couples TRBV30 to TRBJ1-6, with D possibly TRBD1 on 6 matching bases. This CDR3 is 14 amino acids long. V was cut by 6 bases and J by 7 bases, with 16 bases left in between. Germline loops: CDR1 GTSNPN, CDR2 SVGIG (reference sequence). The chain's CDR3 is CACPRQGSNSPLHF. For the CDR3, the DNA is TGTGCCTGTCCTCGGCAGGGGTCGAATTCACCCCTCCACTTT.

The rearrangement joins TRBV5-1 to TRBJ2-7; TRBD1 agrees at 9 bases. J lost 6 bases, V lost 1 base, and 8 bases had no gene match. The germline V gene encodes CDR1 SGHRS and CDR2 YFSETQ. The CDR3 is made up of 15 amino acids. CDR3 sequence reads: CASSLSGQGFVEQYF. The CDR3 nucleotides read TGCGCCAGCAGCTTGTCGGGACAGGGTTTTGTCGAGCAGTACTTC. Drawing the rest from reference TRBV5-1 and TRBJ2-7, the complete variable domain is KAGVTQTPRYLIKTRGQQVTLSCSPISGHRSVSWYQQTPGQGLQFLFEYFSETQRNKGNFPGRFSGRQFSNSRSEMNVSTLELGDSALYLCASSLSGQGFVEQYFGPGTRLTVT.

The gene calls are TRBV11-3 and TRBJ2-2, with D possibly TRBD2 on 5 matching bases. The V end lost 5 bases, the J end lost 3 bases, and 13 bases lay between the germline ends. Germline-derived CDR1 and CDR2 are SGHNT and YENEEA. This CDR3 is 15 amino acids long. CDR3 nucleotide sequence: TGTGCCAGCAGCCGCCTCGCCGGGGACACCGGGGAGCTGTTTTTT. It translates to CASSRLAGDTGELFF.

This chain joins TRBV2 and TRBJ2-7, with 8 bases that match TRBD2. Germline CDR1 SNHLY, CDR2 FYNNEI. J was trimmed by 7 bases and V by 6 bases; bases with no gene match: 11. The length of the CDR3 is 14 residues. CDR3 DNA: TGTGCCAGCAGACAAGGGACTAGTTTGGGTGAGCAGTACTTC. It encodes CASRQGTSLGEQYF.

V gene TRBV18 combines with J gene TRBJ2-5; weak D call: TRBD2 (5 bases). CDR3 length: 11 residues. Germline V lookup: CDR1 KGHSH, CDR2 LQKENI. The ends were cut back, 7 bases at V and 4 bases at J, with 7 bases in the middle. Here the CDR3 DNA reads TGTGCCAGCTTCCGGGGAGAGACCCAGTACTTC. It encodes CASFRGETQYF.

This clone was observed a single time. The CDR3 sequence: CASSTDRVGEQYF. In DNA form, the CDR3 reads TGTGCCAGCAGTACGGACAGGGTAGGCGAGCAGTACTTC. V usage is TRBV6-6 and J usage is TRBJ2-7; 8 nucleotides align to TRBD1. The CDR3 consists of 13 residues. The germline gives CDR1 MNHNY, CDR2 SVGAGI (reference sequence). Trimming removed 5 bases from V and 6 bases from J; junction bases left unmatched: 6.

Concerning this clone itself: The same CDR3 also results from other DNA sequences found in this sample. J is TRBJ1-1 and V is TRBV9; the D is unclear. Germline CDR1 is SGDLS and CDR2 is YYNGEE. The CDR3 has 14 residues. V dropped 0 bases and J dropped 2 bases, with 8 bases sitting between them. CDR3 loop: CASSVVSGNTEAFF. CDR3 nucleotides: TGTGCCAGCAGCGTAGTTAGCGGAAACACTGAAGCTTTCTTT.

The V gene is TRBV7-2, the J gene TRBJ2-5; 10 bases fit TRBD1. The CDR3 sequence is 15 residues long. CDR1 is SGHTA and CDR2 is FQGNSA in the germline V gene. The V and J ends lost 1 base and 4 bases, in that order; junction bases with no gene match: 3. CDR3 bases: TGTGCCAGCAGCTTAGTTGGACAGGGGGGAGAGACCCAGTACTTC. It is translated as CASSLVGQGGETQYF.

This clone was seen only a few times. This chain links TRBV5-6 with TRBJ2-7; 9 bases are a match to TRBD1. CDR3 length: 14 amino acids. Losses at the gene ends were 6 bases for V and 6 bases for J; bases not matched to a gene: 10. Germline CDR1 and CDR2: SGHDT and YYEEEE. Written as DNA, the CDR3 is TGTGCCAGCACCATCCGGGACAGGGTCCCCGAGCAGTACGTC. Its protein is CASTIRDRVPEQYV.

The chain has TRBV6-1 and TRBJ2-7; D may be TRBD2 (7 bases). V was cut by 6 bases and J by 4 bases, with 16 bases left in between. This CDR3 is 14 amino acids long. Germline-derived CDR1 and CDR2 are MNHNS and SASEGT. The CDR3 loop reads CASRPPGEGYEQYV. For the CDR3, the DNA is TGTGCCAGCAGGCCTCCAGGGGAGGGGTACGAGCAGTACGTC.

The chain has TRBV29-1 and TRBJ2-1, with TRBD1 matching 9 bases. V was pared by 1 base and J by 16 bases, with 11 bases of the junction left unmatched. Germline values: CDR1 SQVTM, CDR2 ANQGSEA. This CDR3 spans 13 amino acids. Written as DNA, the CDR3 is TGCAGCGTTGAAGGCTCCGGGACAGGGAGCCGCTTCTTC. Amino acids: CSVEGSGTGSRFF.

This chain connects TRBV7-2 to TRBJ1-5; possible D gene TRBD1, 5 bases. This CDR3 has 16 residues. The germline CDR1 and CDR2 sequences are SGHTA and FQGNSA. V was trimmed by 3 bases and J by 7 bases, leaving 19 bases between them. This CDR3 reads CASSFRAEGTHQPQHF. Written as DNA, the CDR3 is TGTGCCAGCAGCTTCCGTGCTGAGGGGACTCACCAGCCCCAGCATTTT.

The chain combines TRBV7-3 with TRBJ2-5; 7 bases line up with TRBD1. Per germline, CDR1 SGHTA and CDR2 FQGTGA. The trim removed 3 bases at V and 4 bases at J, leaving 2 bases unmatched. CDR3 length: 13 residues. CDR3 DNA: TGTGCCAGCAGCTTTAACAGGGGAGAGACCCAGTACTTC. Translated, it gives CASSFNRGETQYF.

This clone has just a few counts. The chain has TRBV6-1 and TRBJ1-1; 7 bases match TRBD1. With 4 bases clipped from V and 1 base from J, the junction kept 3 bases outside the gene matches. Germline lookup yields CDR1 MNHNS and CDR2 SASEGT. The CDR3 covers 14 residues. The CDR3 nucleotides are TGTGCCAGCAGTGTGGGGACAGAGAACACTGAAGCTTTCTTT. This sequence encodes CASSVGTENTEAFF.

The rearrangement uses TRBV9 and TRBJ1-5; tentative D call: TRBD1 (6 bases). V was cut by 0 bases and J by 7 bases, with 11 bases left in between. CDR1 is SGDLS, CDR2 YYNGEE, per germline. The CDR3 consists of 14 residues. CDR3: CASSVVPGEQPQHF. The CDR3 nucleotides read TGTGCCAGCAGCGTAGTGCCAGGGGAGCAGCCCCAGCATTTT.

The chain uses TRBV25-1 and TRBJ2-5; 7 bases map to TRBD2. The length of the CDR3 is 14 residues. Unmatched junction bases numbered 6, after V lost 3 bases and J lost 5 bases. Per germline, CDR1 MGHDK and CDR2 SYGVNS. The CDR3 nucleotides are TGTGCCAGCAGTGATCCAAGCGGGGCTGAGACCCAGTACTTC. Amino acids: CASSDPSGAETQYF.

The chain joins TRBV7-2 to TRBJ2-7, with TRBD1 matching over 9 bases. Germline trimming cut 5 bases from V and 4 bases from J; bases unmatched to any gene: 18. The CDR3 extends over 18 amino acids. From germline, CDR1 is SGHTA and CDR2 FQGNSA. CDR3 in DNA: TGTGCCAGCAGCCCCCCGAACGCAGCGACAGGGGGGGCTTACGAGCAGTACTTC. Translating gives CASSPPNAATGGAYEQYF.

The CDR3 reads CASSATGTGVFVSPLHF. The CDR3, as DNA: TGTGCCAGCAGTGCCACCGGGACAGGGGTCTTTGTTTCACCCCTCCACTTT. The chain joins TRBV6-1 to TRBJ1-6, with 10 bases lining up with TRBD1. Trimming took 4 bases from V and 9 from J; bases not matched to a gene: 12. Germline CDR1 and CDR2: MNHNS and SASEGT. CDR3 length: 17 amino acids.